This record concerns one T cell receptor (beta chain) sequence. Its antigen is still unknown. TCRdb redid the calling of the reads with MiXCR, one entry per CDR3 protein. Among 830,000 or so distinct CDR3 sequences listed, around a third were seen once. CDR3 length equals 11 residues. Per the germline V gene, CDR1 is DFQATT and CDR2 is SNEGSKA (reference sequence). V gave up 5 bases and J gave up 3 bases, with 7 bases separating them. This sample is drawn from a study of T cell repertoires in cytomegalovirus infection. About the study: It was the public TCR beta signatures that indicated both CMV infection and matching HLA type.

Study observations and caveats: HLA-C-restricted CMV clonotypes gave the most frequent clonotype in two of eight donors. CMV carriers having the relevant HLA were flagged by cumulative public TCR beta family frequency.

Here the sequenced sample was cultured CD8+ T cells from PBMCs, taken from culture after CMV antigen stimulation. This receptor was obtained from a human donor in good health (CMV status not recorded). Some clones in this sample may be carry-over from other donors' samples. The chain carries TRBV20-1 and TRBJ1-2; D not certain. The CDR3 region is CSASADYGYTF. CDR3 nucleotides: TGCAGTGCTTCCGCCGACTATGGCTACACCTTC.